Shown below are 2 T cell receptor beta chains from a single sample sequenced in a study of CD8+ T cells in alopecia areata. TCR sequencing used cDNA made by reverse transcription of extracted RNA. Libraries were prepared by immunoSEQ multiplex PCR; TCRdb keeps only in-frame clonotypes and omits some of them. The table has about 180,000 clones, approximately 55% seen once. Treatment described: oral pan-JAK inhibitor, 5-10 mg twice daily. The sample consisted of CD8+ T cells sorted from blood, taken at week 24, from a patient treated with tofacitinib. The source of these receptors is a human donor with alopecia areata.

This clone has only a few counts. The CDR3 loop is CASRQKGIGETQYF. Written as DNA, the CDR3 is TGTGCCAGCAGGCAGAAGGGCATTGGGGAGACCCAGTACTTC. This chain joins TRBV6-6 and TRBJ2-5, with D hard to call. Germline V gene data show CDR1 as MNHNY and CDR2 as SVGAGI (reference sequence). The CDR3 runs to 14 residues. The V end lost 6 bases, the J end lost 5 bases, and 16 bases lay between the germline ends.

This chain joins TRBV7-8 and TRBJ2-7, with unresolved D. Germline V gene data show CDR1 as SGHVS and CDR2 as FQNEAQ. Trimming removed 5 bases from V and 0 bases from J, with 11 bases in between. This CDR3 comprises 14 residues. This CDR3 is CASSEGRFSYEQYF. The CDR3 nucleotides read TGTGCCAGCAGCGAAGGACGGTTCTCCTACGAGCAGTACTTC.